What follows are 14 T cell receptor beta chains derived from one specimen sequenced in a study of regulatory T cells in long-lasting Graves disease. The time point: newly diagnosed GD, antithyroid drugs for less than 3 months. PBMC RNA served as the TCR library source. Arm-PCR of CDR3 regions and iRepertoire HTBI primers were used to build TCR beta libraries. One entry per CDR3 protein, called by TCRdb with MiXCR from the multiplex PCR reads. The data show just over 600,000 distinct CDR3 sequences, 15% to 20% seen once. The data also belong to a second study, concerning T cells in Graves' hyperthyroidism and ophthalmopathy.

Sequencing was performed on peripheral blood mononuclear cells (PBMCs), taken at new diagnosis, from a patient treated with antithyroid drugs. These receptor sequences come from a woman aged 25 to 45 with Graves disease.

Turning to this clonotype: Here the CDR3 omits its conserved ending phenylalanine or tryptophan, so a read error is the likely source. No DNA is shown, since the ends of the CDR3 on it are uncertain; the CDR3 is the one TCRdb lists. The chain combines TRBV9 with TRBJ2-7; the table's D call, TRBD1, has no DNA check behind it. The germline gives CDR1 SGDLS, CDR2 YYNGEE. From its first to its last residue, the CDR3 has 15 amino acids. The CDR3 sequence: CASSACSGTRRLRDR.

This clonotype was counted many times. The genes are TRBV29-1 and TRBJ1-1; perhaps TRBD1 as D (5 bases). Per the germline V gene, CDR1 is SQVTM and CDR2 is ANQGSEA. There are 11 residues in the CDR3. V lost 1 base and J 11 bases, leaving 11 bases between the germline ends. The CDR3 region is CSVEGGATAFF. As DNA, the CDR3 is TGCAGCGTTGAAGGAGGGGCGACTGCTTTCTTT.

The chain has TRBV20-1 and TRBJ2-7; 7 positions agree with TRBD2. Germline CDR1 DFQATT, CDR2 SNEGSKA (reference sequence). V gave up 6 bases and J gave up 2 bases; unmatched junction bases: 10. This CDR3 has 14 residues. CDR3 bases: TGCAGTGCCAAACCTCCCACTAGCGCCTACGAGCAGTACTTC. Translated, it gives CSAKPPTSAYEQYF.

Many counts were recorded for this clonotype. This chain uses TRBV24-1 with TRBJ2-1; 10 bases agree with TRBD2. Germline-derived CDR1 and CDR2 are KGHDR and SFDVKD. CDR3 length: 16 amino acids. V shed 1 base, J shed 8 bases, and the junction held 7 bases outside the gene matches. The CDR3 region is CATSDFPASGSHEQFF. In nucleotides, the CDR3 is TGTGCCACCAGTGATTTTCCGGCTAGCGGGAGTCATGAGCAGTTCTTC.

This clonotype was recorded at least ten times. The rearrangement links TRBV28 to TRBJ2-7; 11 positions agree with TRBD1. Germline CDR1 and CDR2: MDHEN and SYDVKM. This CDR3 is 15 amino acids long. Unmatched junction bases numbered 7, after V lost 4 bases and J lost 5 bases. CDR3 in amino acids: CASSYIWTGGNEQYF. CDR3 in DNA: TGTGCCAGCAGTTACATATGGACAGGGGGCAACGAGCAGTACTTC.

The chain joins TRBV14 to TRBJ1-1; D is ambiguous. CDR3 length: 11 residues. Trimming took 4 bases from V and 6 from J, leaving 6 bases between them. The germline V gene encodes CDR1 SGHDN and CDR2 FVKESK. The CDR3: CASSRVAEAFF. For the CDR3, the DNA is TGTGCCAGCAGCCGGGTCGCTGAAGCTTTCTTT.

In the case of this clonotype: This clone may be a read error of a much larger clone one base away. CDR3 nucleotide sequence: TGTGCCAGCAGCTTACCAGGGTTGGATGAGCAGTTCTTC. This gives the protein CASSLPGLDEQFF. The genes are TRBV11-2 and TRBJ2-1, with D perhaps TRBD1 (5 bases). This CDR3 region has 13 residues. The germline V gene has CDR1 SGHAT and CDR2 FQNNGV. Between the trimmed V and J ends, which lost 2 bases and 8 bases, there was a span of 10 bases.

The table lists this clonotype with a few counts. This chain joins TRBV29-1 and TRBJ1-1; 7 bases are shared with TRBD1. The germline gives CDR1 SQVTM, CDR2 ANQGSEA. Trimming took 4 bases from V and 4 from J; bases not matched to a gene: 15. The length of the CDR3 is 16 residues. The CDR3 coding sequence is TGCAGCGTTGGCGGGACAGTTAATCGGGTAAGCACTGAAGCTTTCTTT. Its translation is CSVGGTVNRVSTEAFF.

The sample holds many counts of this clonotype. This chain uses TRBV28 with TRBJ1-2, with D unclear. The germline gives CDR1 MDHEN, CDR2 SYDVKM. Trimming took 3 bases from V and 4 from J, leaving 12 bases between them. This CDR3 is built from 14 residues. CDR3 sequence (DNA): TGTGCCAGCAGTTTGGGAACACAGCGCTATGGCTACACCTTC. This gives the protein CASSLGTQRYGYTF.

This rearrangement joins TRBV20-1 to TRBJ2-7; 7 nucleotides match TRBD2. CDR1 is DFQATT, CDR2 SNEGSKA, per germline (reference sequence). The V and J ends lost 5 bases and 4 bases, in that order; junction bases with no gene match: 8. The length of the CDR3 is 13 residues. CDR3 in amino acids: CSALGGGFYEQYF. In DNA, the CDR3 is TGCAGTGCTCTGGGGGGGGGGTTTTACGAGCAGTACTTC.

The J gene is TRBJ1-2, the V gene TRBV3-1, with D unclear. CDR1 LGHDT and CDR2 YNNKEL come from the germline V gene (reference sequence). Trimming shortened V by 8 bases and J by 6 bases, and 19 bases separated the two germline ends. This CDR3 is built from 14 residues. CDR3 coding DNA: TGTGCCAGCGCCCGGGGATCCTCACCCGATGGCTACACCTTC. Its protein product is CASARGSSPDGYTF.

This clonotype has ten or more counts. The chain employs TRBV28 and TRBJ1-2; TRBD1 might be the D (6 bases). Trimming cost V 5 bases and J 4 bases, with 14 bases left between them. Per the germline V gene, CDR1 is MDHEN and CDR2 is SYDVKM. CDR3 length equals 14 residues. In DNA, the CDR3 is TGTGCCAGCAGTCCCCGGACAGCAGGCTATGGCTACACCTTC. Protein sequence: CASSPRTAGYGYTF.

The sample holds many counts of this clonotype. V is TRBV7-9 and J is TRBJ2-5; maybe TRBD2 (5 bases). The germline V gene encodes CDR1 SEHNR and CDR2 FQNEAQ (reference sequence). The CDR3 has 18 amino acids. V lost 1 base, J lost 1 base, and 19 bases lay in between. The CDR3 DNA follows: TGTGCCAGCAGCTTAGGGCTCATCGTTGCGGGCCTCCAAGAGACCCAGTACTTC. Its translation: CASSLGLIVAGLQETQYF.

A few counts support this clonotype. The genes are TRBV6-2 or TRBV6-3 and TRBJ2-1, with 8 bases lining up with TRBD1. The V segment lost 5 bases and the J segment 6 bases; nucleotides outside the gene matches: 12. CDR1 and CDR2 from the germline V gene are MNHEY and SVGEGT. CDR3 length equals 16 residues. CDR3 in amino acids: CASSEAFGQGTNEQFF. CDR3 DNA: TGTGCCAGCAGTGAAGCTTTCGGACAGGGTACCAATGAGCAGTTCTTC.